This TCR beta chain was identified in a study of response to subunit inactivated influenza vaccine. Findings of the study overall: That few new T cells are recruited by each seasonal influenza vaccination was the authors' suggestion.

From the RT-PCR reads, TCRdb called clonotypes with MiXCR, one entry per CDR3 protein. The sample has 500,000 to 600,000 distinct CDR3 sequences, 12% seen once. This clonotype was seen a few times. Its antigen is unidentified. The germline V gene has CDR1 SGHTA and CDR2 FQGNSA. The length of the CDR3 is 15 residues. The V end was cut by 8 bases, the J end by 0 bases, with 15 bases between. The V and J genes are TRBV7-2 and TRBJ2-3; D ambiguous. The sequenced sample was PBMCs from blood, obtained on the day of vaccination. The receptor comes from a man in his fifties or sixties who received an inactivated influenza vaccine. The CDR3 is CASDKSETSTDTQYF. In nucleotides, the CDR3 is TGTGCCAGCGACAAGTCGGAGACTAGCACAGATACGCAGTATTTT.